A single sample gave rise to the 2 T cell receptor beta chains below, sequenced in a study of cytomegalovirus exposure and HLA in healthy donors. This PCR relied on a set of 60 Vbeta primers and 13 Jbeta primers. Sequencing used immunoSEQ multiplex PCR; TCRdb keeps in-frame clones, though not all of them. This sample has 150,000 to 200,000 clones; roughly 73% occur once, and the top ten carry less than 9.5%. The sequenced sample was PBMCs. These receptors all come from a woman aged 40 to 49 in good health and CMV-seropositive.

The gene calls are TRBV2 and TRBJ1-5; TRBD1 matches at 10 bases. The V and J ends lost 6 bases and 3 bases, in that order; junction bases with no gene match: 8. Germline values: CDR1 SNHLY, CDR2 FYNNEI. The CDR3 totals 16 residues. This chain's CDR3 is CASSARTGGINQPQHF. As DNA, the CDR3 is TGTGCCAGCAGCGCTCGGACAGGGGGAATCAATCAGCCCCAGCATTTT.

This rearrangement joins TRBV13 to TRBJ2-5; TRBD2 might be the D (5 bases). The length of the CDR3 is 13 residues. Trimming left V 1 base short and J 4 bases short, with 7 bases between. CDR1 and CDR2 from the germline V gene are PRHDT and FYEKMQ (reference sequence). This CDR3 reads CASSLVAGETQYF. The CDR3 DNA is TGTGCCAGCAGCTTAGTGGCGGGAGAGACCCAGTACTTC.